This T cell receptor beta chain came from a study of blood T cell repertoires in COVID-19. At the level of the study: Spain, Italy and the United States supplied samples that represented acute and convalescent COVID-19.

V gave up 5 bases and J gave up 0 bases; unmatched junction bases: 3. Per germline, CDR1 LNHDA and CDR2 SQIVND (reference sequence). The CDR3 has 16 residues. Measured with immunoSEQ multiplex PCR; TCRdb has only the in-frame clones, and not every one. The sample has about 71,000 clones, 90% seen once; the top ten hold 5% to 5.5%. This chain uses TRBV19 with TRBJ2-2; 10 bases are shared with TRBD1. The receptor's source is a woman younger than 35 with acute or convalescent COVID-19. The sample was peripheral blood. Here the CDR3 DNA reads TGTGCCAGTAGTCCGACAGGGGGCCCGAACACCGGGGAGCTGTTTTTT. Its translation: CASSPTGGPNTGELFF.